The 9 T cell receptor beta chains in this list originate from one sample, sequenced in a study of T cell responses to AZD1222 COVID-19 vaccine. Using immunoSEQ multiplex PCR, the repertoire was profiled, and TCRdb retains in-frame clones only, with some absent. The sample lists around 130,000 clones, 80% to 95% occurring once. The specimen comprised peripheral blood, sampled 28 days after the second dose of the MenACWY control vaccine. The receptor set was obtained from an adult who received the MenACWY meningococcal vaccine as a control.

This clone was seen only a few times. This chain uses TRBV4-1 with TRBJ1-6; tentative D call: TRBD1 (6 bases). This CDR3 has 16 residues. Germline CDR1 and CDR2: MGHRA and YSYEKL. The ends were cut back, 0 bases at V and 6 bases at J, with 12 bases in the middle. The CDR3 is CASSQDPTGPNSPLHF. The CDR3 coding sequence is TGCGCCAGCAGCCAAGATCCGACAGGTCCTAATTCACCCCTCCACTTT.

The chain combines TRBV4-1 with TRBJ1-2, with a possible D match to TRBD1 (5 bases). Per the germline V gene, CDR1 is MGHRA and CDR2 is YSYEKL. CDR3 length: 13 amino acids. V lost 5 bases and J 8 bases, leaving 15 bases between the germline ends. The CDR3: CASSRLGVSGYTF. The CDR3, as DNA: TGCGCCAGCAGCAGACTAGGGGTTTCGGGCTACACCTTC.

V gene TRBV11-3 combines with J gene TRBJ2-2, with a weak D call TRBD2 (5 bases). The CDR3 is 15 amino acids. V was clipped by 1 base and J by 2 bases, with 8 bases between them. From germline, CDR1 is SGHNT and CDR2 YENEEA. CDR3 in amino acids: CASSLGGGNTGELFF. CDR3 DNA: TGTGCCAGCAGCTTAGGAGGAGGCAACACCGGGGAGCTGTTTTTT. Full variable domain (remainder filled in from reference TRBV11-3 and TRBJ2-2): EAGVVQSPRYKIIEKKQPVAFWCNPISGHNTLYWYLQNLGQGPELLIRYENEEAVDDSQLPKDRFSAERLKGVDSTLKIQPAELGDSAVYLCASSLGGGNTGELFFGEGSRLTVL.

This clone was observed once. The gene calls are TRBV19 and TRBJ1-1, with a weak D call TRBD1 (6 bases). V lost 0 bases and J lost 14, with 22 bases in between. CDR3 size: 15 residues. The germline V gene encodes CDR1 LNHDA and CDR2 SQIVND (reference sequence). The CDR3 protein is CASSIDRGDIRNLFF. The CDR3 DNA reads as TGTGCCAGTAGTATAGATCGCGGGGACATAAGAAATCTCTTCTTT.

The gene calls are TRBV19 and TRBJ1-5, with D uncertain. The germline gives CDR1 LNHDA, CDR2 SQIVND (reference sequence). V lost 10 bases and J 5 bases, leaving 15 bases between the germline ends. The CDR3 covers 13 residues. The CDR3: CATNPGPYQPQHF. The CDR3 DNA follows: TGTGCCACTAACCCGGGCCCCTATCAGCCCCAGCATTTT. The whole variable domain, filled in from reference TRBV19 and TRBJ1-5, reads DGGITQSPKYLFRKEGQNVTLSCEQNLNHDAMYWYRQDPGQGLRLIYYSQIVNDFQKGDIAEGYSVSREKKESFPLTVTSAQKNPTAFYLCATNPGPYQPQHFGDGTRLSIL.

V gene TRBV12-3 or TRBV12-4 combines with J gene TRBJ1-2; D is possibly TRBD1 (5 bases). V was shortened by 10 bases and J by 9 bases, with 21 bases between the two germline ends. The length of the CDR3 is 13 residues. The CDR3 nucleotides read TGTGCCACCGACAGCAGCAATCTTCTAAGCTACACCTTC. Residues: CATDSSNLLSYTF.

J is TRBJ1-5 and V is TRBV28, with D hard to call. CDR3 length: 14 amino acids. V dropped 1 base and J dropped 1 base, with 5 bases sitting between them. Per the germline V gene, CDR1 is MDHEN and CDR2 is SYDVKM. The CDR3 loop is CASSLYESNQPQHF. CDR3 nucleotide sequence: TGTGCCAGCAGTTTATACGAGAGCAATCAGCCCCAGCATTTT. Together with reference TRBV28 and TRBJ1-5, the CDR3 gives the full variable domain: DVKVTQSSRYLVKRTGEKVFLECVQDMDHENMFWYRQDPGLGLRLIYFSYDVKMKEKGDIPEGYSVSREKKERFSLILESASTNQTSMYLCASSLYESNQPQHFGDGTRLSIL.

The chain couples TRBV6-5 to TRBJ2-5; D is perhaps TRBD2 (6 bases). The germline V and J ends were trimmed by 2 bases and 2 bases, with 15 bases remaining between them. The CDR3 has 16 amino acids. The germline gives CDR1 MNHEY, CDR2 SVGAGI. CDR3 sequence: CASSYTLRTKQETQYF. In nucleotides, the CDR3 is TGTGCCAGCAGTTACACCCTGCGGACTAAACAAGAGACCCAGTACTTC.

The sample holds one count of this clone. The V and J genes are TRBV4-1 and TRBJ2-1; 12 bases are a match to TRBD2. There are 18 residues in the CDR3. Trimming at V came to 0 bases and at J to 6 bases, leaving 9 bases not matched to a gene. Germline CDR1 reads MGHRA; CDR2 reads YSYEKL. The CDR3 region has the DNA TGCGCCAGCAGCCAAGAGGGACTAGCGGGTCCGATTCGCAATGAGCAGTTCTTC. It codes for CASSQEGLAGPIRNEQFF.